A single sample gave rise to the 20 T cell receptor beta chains below, sequenced in a study of identical twins. Using its own MiXCR run on the 5' RACE reads, TCRdb lists one record per CDR3 protein. The sample lists around 450,000 distinct CDR3 sequences; about 14% were seen once. These same records also appear under a second study, on yellow fever vaccine responses in identical twins.

Material for sequencing was CD4+ T cells sorted from blood. All receptors come from a woman younger than 35 in good health.

The chain has TRBV20-1 and TRBJ2-3; D perhaps matches TRBD2 (6 bases). This CDR3 comprises 14 residues. The germline V and J ends were trimmed by 3 bases and 4 bases, with 14 bases remaining between them. CDR1 DFQATT and CDR2 SNEGSKA come from the germline V gene (reference sequence). DNA for the CDR3: TGCAGTGCTAGCTGGGCGGGGTGGGCAGATACGCAGTATTTT. Encoded protein: CSASWAGWADTQYF.

V is TRBV7-2 and J is TRBJ2-7, with D possibly called TRBD1 or TRBD2 (5 bases each). The ends were cut back, 4 bases at V and 2 bases at J, with 21 bases in the middle. Germline CDR1 is SGHTA and CDR2 is FQGNSA. CDR3 length equals 17 residues. Here the CDR3 reads CASSSPPSPGRAYEQYF. As DNA, the CDR3 is TGTGCCAGCAGCTCCCCCCCTTCCCCGGGACGAGCCTACGAGCAGTACTTC.

The chain carries TRBV7-8 and TRBJ2-1; weak D call: TRBD1 (6 bases). V lost 5 bases to trimming and J lost 3 bases, with 17 bases between them. The CDR3 is 16 residues long. Germline CDR1 reads SGHVS; CDR2 reads FQNEAQ. CDR3 sequence: CASSRSGDINYNEQFF. The CDR3 DNA follows: TGTGCCAGCAGCCGATCCGGGGACATCAACTACAATGAGCAGTTCTTC.

This clonotype was found a few times. The chain has TRBV7-3 and TRBJ2-2; perhaps TRBD1 as D (5 bases). V lost 5 bases, J lost 7 bases, and 11 bases lay in between. The germline V gene has CDR1 SGHTA and CDR2 FQGTGA. The CDR3 spans 13 residues. The CDR3 nucleotides read TGTGCCAGCAGCGGCCCAGGGTTCGGGGAGCTGTTTTTT. This sequence encodes CASSGPGFGELFF.

The chain links TRBV3-1 to TRBJ1-3, with D perhaps matching TRBD1 (6 bases). CDR1 and CDR2 from the germline V gene are LGHDT and YNNKEL (reference sequence). Trimming took 4 bases from V and 4 from J, leaving 11 bases between them. The CDR3 is 14 amino acids. CDR3 DNA sequence: TGTGCCAGCAGCCCTAGGACAGCAGGAAACACCATATATTTT. Translation gives CASSPRTAGNTIYF.

This clonotype was recorded a few times. The CDR3 region has the DNA TGTGCCAGCAGAGAAGAAGACGGGACAGGGGACAGAGATACGCAGTATTTT. It encodes CASREEDGTGDRDTQYF. The chain carries TRBV9 and TRBJ2-3; 10 nucleotides agree with TRBD1. Per germline, CDR1 SGDLS and CDR2 YYNGEE. This CDR3 is 17 amino acids long. Unmatched junction bases numbered 14, after V lost 5 bases and J lost 5 bases. The entire variable domain, with the rest obtained from reference TRBV9 and TRBJ2-3, is as follows: DSGVTQTPKHLITATGQRVTLRCSPRSGDLSVYWYQQSLDQGLQFLIQYYNGEERAKGNILERFSAQQFPDLHSELNLSSLELGDSALYFCASREEDGTGDRDTQYFGPGTRLTVL.

The chain couples TRBV11-2 to TRBJ2-7; 16 bases agree with TRBD2. The CDR3 loop spans 18 amino acids. With V trimmed by 1 base and J by 5 bases, 8 bases remained unmatched. CDR1 and CDR2 from the germline V gene are SGHAT and FQNNGV. In DNA, the CDR3 is TGTGCCAGCAGCTTAGGGGCTGGGACTAGCGGGGGGGCGCACGAGCAGTACTTC. This codes for CASSLGAGTSGGAHEQYF.

The table lists this clonotype with a few counts. The chain recombines TRBV6-2 or TRBV6-3 with TRBJ2-7, with D perhaps TRBD1 (6 bases). This CDR3 is 16 amino acids long. V shed 5 bases and J shed 8 bases, with 25 bases lying between them. Germline values: CDR1 MNHEY, CDR2 SVGEGT. CDR3 amino acids: CASSANPGEGSVKQYF. The CDR3 DNA reads TGTGCCAGCAGTGCAAACCCAGGGGAAGGGTCTGTCAAGCAGTACTTC.

Ten or more counts support this clonotype. The rearrangement joins TRBV7-2 to TRBJ1-1; D gene uncertain. Germline V gives CDR1 SGHTA, CDR2 FQGNSA. The V and J ends lost 4 bases and 1 base respectively, with 10 bases between them. This CDR3 is 14 amino acids long. DNA of the CDR3: TGTGCCAGCAGCTGGTCCAGAGGGAACACTGAAGCTTTCTTT. Protein: CASSWSRGNTEAFF. Filled out from reference TRBV7-2 and TRBJ1-1, the complete variable domain reads GAGVSQSPSNKVTEKGKDVELRCDPISGHTALYWYRQSLGQGLEFLIYFQGNSAPDKSGLPSDRFSAERTGGSVSTLTIQRTQQEDSAVYLCASSWSRGNTEAFFGQGTRLTVV.

CDR3 protein: CASSVSRTGGNSPLHF. CDR3 DNA sequence: TGTGCCAGCAGTGTTTCTCGGACAGGGGGAAATTCACCCCTCCACTTT. The chain has TRBV2 and TRBJ1-6, with 10 positions matching TRBD1. The CDR3 is 16 amino acids. The germline V gene encodes CDR1 SNHLY and CDR2 FYNNEI. V was clipped by 4 bases and J by 7 bases; unmatched bases: 7. Full variable domain (rest looked up from reference TRBV2 and TRBJ1-6): EPEVTQTPSHQVTQMGQEVILRCVPISNHLYFYWYRQILGQKVEFLVSFYNNEISEKSEIFDDQFSVERPDGSNFTLKIRSTKLEDSAMYFCASSVSRTGGNSPLHFGNGTRLTVT.

The CDR3 coding sequence is TGTGCCAGCCTCCAGAATGACTTAGGAGAGACCCAGTACTTC. It is translated as CASLQNDLGETQYF. This chain links TRBV11-2 with TRBJ2-5; D not certain. CDR3 length: 14 residues. The germline V gene encodes CDR1 SGHAT and CDR2 FQNNGV. V shed 8 bases and J shed 4 bases, with 17 bases lying between them.

This clonotype was observed a few times. The rearrangement links TRBV9 to TRBJ2-7; no reliable D call. V shed 0 bases and J shed 0 bases, with 7 bases lying between them. The germline V gene has CDR1 SGDLS and CDR2 YYNGEE. The CDR3 consists of 14 residues. DNA for the CDR3: TGTGCCAGCAGCGTAGGCAGGACCTCCTACGAGCAGTACTTC. Its protein is CASSVGRTSYEQYF.

This clonotype was picked up a small number of times. J is TRBJ2-3 and V is TRBV5-1, with 7 bases that match TRBD1. Germline values: CDR1 SGHRS, CDR2 YFSETQ. J gave up 0 bases and V 4 bases, and 11 bases lay outside the gene matches. CDR3 length: 17 residues. CDR3 bases: TGCGCCAGCAGCCTGGCAACAGGGGCTCCTAGCACAGATACGCAGTATTTT. Its translation: CASSLATGAPSTDTQYF.

The V and J genes are TRBV7-9 and TRBJ2-7; weak D call: TRBD1 (6 bases). The CDR3 extends over 14 amino acids. The V end was cut by 8 bases, the J end by 4 bases, with 18 bases between. Germline V gene sequence: CDR1 SEHNR, CDR2 FQNEAQ (reference sequence). The DNA of the CDR3 is TGTGCCAGCCAAGTAGCAGGGGATGTGTACGAGCAGTACTTC. Its protein is CASQVAGDVYEQYF.

V gene TRBV7-6 combines with J gene TRBJ2-1; TRBD1 matches 7 bases. Germline V gives CDR1 SGHVS, CDR2 FNYEAQ. With 4 bases clipped from V and 7 bases from J, the junction kept 7 bases outside the gene matches. The CDR3 is 14 amino acids. The CDR3 here is CASSSASRGNEQFF. CDR3 bases: TGTGCCAGCAGCTCGGCCTCCAGGGGGAATGAGCAGTTCTTC.

The chain combines TRBV3-1 with TRBJ2-7, with 8 bases matching TRBD2. The CDR3 sequence is 14 residues long. V lost 6 bases and J lost 3; bases outside the gene matches: 7. The V gene's germline CDR1 is LGHDT and CDR2 YNNKEL (reference sequence). The CDR3 region is CASRDSGIFYEQYF. CDR3 nucleotides: TGTGCCAGCAGAGATAGCGGGATCTTCTACGAGCAGTACTTC.

This rearrangement joins TRBV6-5 to TRBJ2-1; 10 bases match TRBD1. Germline lookup yields CDR1 MNHEY and CDR2 SVGAGI. This CDR3 comprises 15 residues. The ends lost 2 bases at V and 8 bases at J; junction bases unmatched: 6. The CDR3, as DNA: TGTGCCAGCAGTTACAAAGGGACAGGGGTCTATGAGCAGTTCTTC. Residues: CASSYKGTGVYEQFF.

This clonotype was counted only a few times. The gene calls are TRBV27 and TRBJ2-1; D is unresolved. Per the germline V gene, CDR1 is MNHEY and CDR2 is SMNVEV (reference sequence). With 6 bases removed from V and 4 bases from J, the gap between germline ends came to 16 bases. The length of the CDR3 is 15 residues. The CDR3 spells CASRPRAAGYNEQFF. CDR3 sequence (DNA): TGTGCCAGCAGACCAAGGGCCGCTGGTTACAATGAGCAGTTCTTC.

This clonotype was seen many times. The V call is TRBV6-1, the J call TRBJ1-2, with 8 bases that match TRBD1. J was trimmed by 4 bases and V by 5 bases; bases with no gene match: 6. CDR1 is MNHNS and CDR2 is SASEGT in the germline V gene. This CDR3 has 14 amino acids. Here the CDR3 DNA reads TGTGCCAGCAGTAGAGGACAGGGTAGCTATGGCTACACCTTC. Protein product: CASSRGQGSYGYTF.

This clonotype was observed a handful of times. The V gene is TRBV20-1, the J gene TRBJ1-2; D unclear. Trimming stripped 0 bases from V and 1 base from J, with 12 bases between. The CDR3 covers 15 residues. Germline CDR1 is DFQATT and CDR2 is SNEGSKA (reference sequence). The CDR3 is CSARDLRENNYGYTF. In nucleotides, the CDR3 is TGCAGTGCTAGAGATCTTAGGGAGAATAACTATGGCTACACCTTC.